This is a list of T cell receptor beta chains from one sample in a study of T cells in Graves' hyperthyroidism and ophthalmopathy. TCRdb ran MiXCR on the multiplex PCR reads and lists one entry per CDR3 protein. The repertoire includes under 350,000 distinct CDR3 sequences, 17% of them detected once, and around 61% sits in the top ten. The sample comprised blood. Receptor source: a woman aged 55-70 years with Graves' ophthalmopathy. Each CDR3 is given with its conserved first and last residue. D genes are given only for firm matches.

d_call	v_call	cdr3_aa
TRBD1	TRBV5-4	CASSPPGTANYGYTF
-	TRBV18	CASSPPRGGDTQYF
TRBD2	TRBV12-5	CASGSGGRNNEQFF
TRBD1	TRBV7-9	CASSPTGFNEQFF
-	TRBV7-2	CASSPRTSYEQYF
TRBD2	TRBV30	CAWSRGGTNPVNEQYF
-	TRBV28	CASSSSGGNTIYF
-	TRBV7-3	CASSLGVQGGHNEQFF
-	TRBV5-1	CASSLGPDRGYTF
-	TRBV6-1	CASSEEARTNTEQYF
-	TRBV24-1	CATSRGTISNEQFF
TRBD2	TRBV20-1	CSAPSSGSETQYF
-	TRBV5-1	CASSWGGRQPNTEAFF
-	TRBV27	CASSLSQGTREQYF
TRBD1	TRBV7-9	CASSQDRDSGYTF
-	TRBV4-1	CASSQEDRIFEKLFF